This entry lists 27 T cell receptor beta chains sequenced from one sample in a study of cytomegalovirus exposure and HLA in healthy donors. PCR involved 60 Vbeta and 13 Jbeta primers. Clones were read by immunoSEQ multiplex PCR, and TCRdb kept only the in-frame ones, dropping some. The table has some 120,000 clones, around three quarters seen once. The sample consisted of PBMCs. The receptors stem from a man aged 25 to 45 in good health and CMV-seropositive.

The chain uses TRBV7-8 and TRBJ2-1; 7 bases are a match to TRBD2. V gave up 4 bases and J gave up 6 bases; unmatched junction bases: 12. This CDR3 has 16 amino acids. Germline V gene sequence: CDR1 SGHVS, CDR2 FQNEAQ. CDR3 region: CASSSAGGGRGNEQFF. The CDR3 nucleotides read TGTGCCAGCAGCTCAGCAGGCGGGGGACGAGGCAATGAGCAGTTCTTC.

The V gene is TRBV6-6, the J gene TRBJ2-2, with D unclear. The CDR3 length is 13 residues. The ends were cut back, 2 bases at V and 3 bases at J, with 4 bases in the middle. The germline V gene has CDR1 MNHNY and CDR2 SVGAGI (reference sequence). Here the CDR3 reads CASSYTDTGELFF. The CDR3 DNA is TGTGCCAGCAGTTACACGGACACCGGGGAGCTGTTTTTT.

The rearrangement links TRBV4-1 to TRBJ2-7; D ambiguous. The CDR3 has 13 residues. CDR1 and CDR2 from the germline V gene are MGHRA and YSYEKL. V was clipped by 1 base and J by 3 bases, with 7 bases between them. The CDR3 nucleotides read TGCGCCAGCAGCCAAGCCAGTTACTACGAGCAGTACTTC. Protein product: CASSQASYYEQYF.

A single count supports this clone. The V and J genes are TRBV6-6 and TRBJ1-5; TRBD1 might be the D (6 bases). The CDR3 consists of 15 residues. Between the trimmed V and J ends, which lost 7 bases and 5 bases, there was a span of 18 bases. Germline V gene data show CDR1 as MNHNY and CDR2 as SVGAGI (reference sequence). The CDR3 loop is CASTPWTDDYQPQHF. The CDR3 region has the DNA TGTGCCAGCACCCCCTGGACAGACGATTATCAGCCCCAGCATTTT.

Note on this clone: One end of the junction varies from germline; a read error may be responsible. The sample carries other DNA sequences with the same CDR3. The chain uses TRBV6-4 and TRBJ1-4, with 7 bases aligning to TRBD1. Germline V gives CDR1 MRHNA, CDR2 SNTAGT. This CDR3 spans 16 amino acids. CDR3 residues: CASRVQGISTNEKLFF. The CDR3 DNA reads as TGTGCCAGCAGAGTACAGGGGATCTCAACCAATGAAAAACTGTTTTTT.

This chain uses TRBV5-8 with TRBJ2-2; 7 bases agree with TRBD1. CDR1 is SGHTS, CDR2 YDEGEE, per germline. Trimming removed 1 base from V and 7 bases from J; junction bases left unmatched: 10. This CDR3 has 16 amino acids. CDR3 residues: CASSLPTGWSYGELFF. The CDR3 region has the DNA TGTGCCAGCAGCTTGCCGACAGGGTGGAGTTACGGGGAGCTGTTTTTT.

The chain recombines TRBV19 with TRBJ2-7; the D is unclear. CDR1 is LNHDA and CDR2 is SQIVND in the germline V gene (reference sequence). This CDR3 comprises 12 residues. V lost 9 bases, J lost 1 base, and 10 bases lay in between. The CDR3 reads CARVAGSYEQYF. CDR3 nucleotides: TGTGCCAGAGTAGCCGGTTCCTACGAGCAGTACTTC.

Written as DNA, the CDR3 is TGTGCCAGCAGCCTGTCGAGAGCGGGAAGTGTTGCCTACAATGAGCAGTTCTTC. As protein: CASSLSRAGSVAYNEQFF. The chain is built from TRBV7-9 and TRBJ2-1, with 7 bases that match TRBD2. This CDR3 is 18 amino acids long. Germline V gene sequence: CDR1 SEHNR, CDR2 FQNEAQ (reference sequence). Trimming removed 5 bases from V and 2 bases from J; junction bases left unmatched: 15.

V and J are TRBV11-3 and TRBJ2-1, with 7 positions matching TRBD2. Germline assignment: CDR1 SGHNT and CDR2 YENEEA. Unmatched junction bases numbered 6, after V lost 7 bases and J lost 3 bases. This CDR3 is 14 amino acids long. The chain's CDR3 is CASTSASGYNEQFF. The CDR3 bases are TGTGCCAGCACCTCGGCTAGCGGCTACAATGAGCAGTTCTTC.

A few counts support this clone. The rearrangement joins TRBV7-9 to TRBJ1-1; D uncertain. Germline CDR1 and CDR2: SEHNR and FQNEAQ (reference sequence). This CDR3 spans 14 amino acids. V lost 1 base to trimming and J lost 2 bases, with 8 bases between them. The CDR3 here is CASSLGGFNTEAFF. In DNA, the CDR3 is TGTGCCAGCAGCTTAGGAGGGTTTAACACTGAAGCTTTCTTT.

The chain links TRBV6-4 to TRBJ1-1; 7 bases are a match to TRBD1. V lost 6 bases, J lost 4 bases, and 5 bases stayed unmatched. The CDR3 is 13 residues long. The germline V gene has CDR1 MRHNA and CDR2 SNTAGT. CDR3 in amino acids: CASSRTGATEAFF. The DNA for the CDR3 is TGTGCCAGCAGCCGGACAGGAGCCACTGAAGCTTTCTTT.

In this sample, this clone turned up a few times. The chain couples TRBV2 to TRBJ1-1; 7 positions match TRBD1. Germline CDR1 SNHLY, CDR2 FYNNEI. With V trimmed by 8 bases and J by 6 bases, 15 bases remained unmatched. The CDR3 extends over 15 amino acids. This CDR3 is CASVTVLGGSAEAFF. CDR3 sequence (DNA): TGTGCCAGCGTAACGGTCCTAGGGGGCTCAGCTGAAGCTTTCTTT.

The rearrangement uses TRBV18 and TRBJ1-4; tentative D call: TRBD1 (5 bases). From germline, CDR1 is KGHSH and CDR2 LQKENI. V shed 3 bases and J shed 0 bases, with 14 bases lying between them. This CDR3 has 17 amino acids. The CDR3 DNA sequence: TGTGCCAGCTCACCGATTCGGGGGATTGCAACTAATGAAAAACTGTTTTTT. Translation gives CASSPIRGIATNEKLFF.

The chain couples TRBV9 to TRBJ2-5, with D possibly TRBD2 on 6 matching bases. Germline values: CDR1 SGDLS, CDR2 YYNGEE. The V end was cut by 3 bases, the J end by 1 base, with 7 bases between. The CDR3 has 13 residues. The CDR3 loop is CASSGDFQETQYF. The CDR3 DNA reads TGTGCCAGCAGCGGGGACTTCCAAGAGACCCAGTACTTC.

In nucleotides, the CDR3 is TGTGCCAGCAGCGTAGACGGAGGGTGGAATGGCTACACCTTC. It encodes CASSVDGGWNGYTF. This sequence joins TRBV9 and TRBJ1-2; no reliable D call. The CDR3 runs to 14 residues. The V gene's germline CDR1 is SGDLS and CDR2 YYNGEE. V lost 0 bases and J 6 bases, leaving 12 bases between the germline ends.

The chain is built from TRBV15 and TRBJ1-2; 7 bases line up with TRBD1. The germline V gene encodes CDR1 LNHNV and CDR2 YYDKDF (reference sequence). Trimming cost V 3 bases and J 4 bases; bases outside gene matches: 8. This CDR3 region has 15 residues. This CDR3 is CATSSVGGRVYGYTF. The CDR3 DNA sequence: TGTGCCACCAGCAGTGTAGGGGGCAGGGTCTATGGCTACACCTTC.

This chain links TRBV6-6 with TRBJ1-2, with D possibly being TRBD1 (6 bases). The CDR3 is 15 amino acids. V lost 2 bases and J 2 bases, leaving 12 bases between the germline ends. Germline CDR1 is MNHNY and CDR2 is SVGAGI (reference sequence). The CDR3 protein is CASSYGGHGNYGYTF. The CDR3 DNA follows: TGTGCCAGCAGTTACGGGGGACACGGAAACTATGGCTACACCTTC.

This clone was found once. The V and J genes are TRBV18 and TRBJ1-3, with a tentative D call TRBD1 (6 bases). Germline lookup yields CDR1 KGHSH and CDR2 LQKENI. V lost 8 bases to trimming and J lost 6 bases, with 17 bases between them. The CDR3 consists of 14 residues. The CDR3 loop reads CASAEQGLSNTIYF. CDR3 bases: TGTGCCAGCGCGGAACAGGGATTGTCAAACACCATATATTTT.

The chain is built from TRBV9 and TRBJ2-7; a possible D gene is TRBD1 (5 bases). The CDR3 has 14 residues. Germline CDR1 is SGDLS and CDR2 is YYNGEE. V lost 3 bases and J lost 2, with 12 bases in between. CDR3 loop: CASSDRFTPYEQYF. CDR3 in DNA: TGTGCCAGCAGCGACAGGTTTACACCCTACGAGCAGTACTTC.

This clone was detected only a few times. The CDR3 protein is CASSPRTGDISGNTIYF. CDR3 nucleotides: TGTGCCAGCAGCCCCCGGACAGGGGACATCTCTGGAAACACCATATATTTT. V is TRBV9 and J is TRBJ1-3, with TRBD1 matching 9 bases. Trimming removed 4 bases from V and 0 bases from J; junction bases left unmatched: 8. Germline V gene lookup returns CDR1 SGDLS and CDR2 YYNGEE. This CDR3 has 17 amino acids.

The chain couples TRBV19 to TRBJ1-2; 9 bases match TRBD1. V lost 4 bases to trimming and J lost 4 bases; unmatched junction nucleotides: 4. The germline V gene has CDR1 LNHDA and CDR2 SQIVND (reference sequence). There are 14 residues in the CDR3. CDR3 bases: TGTGCCAGTAGTAGGGGACAGGGTCTCTATGGCTACACCTTC. It codes for CASSRGQGLYGYTF.

The chain uses TRBV5-4 and TRBJ2-2; 7 positions agree with TRBD2. V shed 5 bases and J 0 bases; nucleotides not matched to a gene: 13. CDR3 length equals 18 residues. Germline assignment: CDR1 SGHNT and CDR2 YYREEE (reference sequence). The CDR3 DNA follows: TGTGCCAGCAGACGGGACTACAAGACGGCAACGAACACCGGGGAGCTGTTTTTT. This gives the protein CASRRDYKTATNTGELFF.

The V call is TRBV6-5, the J call TRBJ2-2; 9 nucleotides match TRBD2. The CDR3 covers 14 residues. Per germline, CDR1 MNHEY and CDR2 SVGAGI. J was trimmed by 6 bases and V by 6 bases; bases with no gene match: 5. The CDR3 sequence: CASSLQREAGELFF. CDR3 nucleotide sequence: TGTGCCAGCAGCCTTCAGCGGGAGGCCGGGGAGCTGTTTTTT.

Of note for this clone: Germline and junction disagree at one end, which may indicate a read error. The chain carries TRBV15 and TRBJ1-2; TRBD1 aligns across 7 bases. Germline V lookup: CDR1 LNHNV, CDR2 YYDKDF (reference sequence). CDR3 length equals 14 residues. Here the CDR3 DNA reads TGTGCCACCAGCGGAGACAGGGTCGCCTATGGCTACACCTTC. As protein: CATSGDRVAYGYTF.

The rearrangement uses TRBV19 and TRBJ1-1, with a tentative D call TRBD1 (6 bases). V was pared by 7 bases and J by 4 bases, with 13 bases between. The V gene's germline CDR1 is LNHDA and CDR2 SQIVND (reference sequence). The CDR3 runs to 13 residues. The CDR3 loop reads CASTAGELTEAFF. CDR3 bases: TGTGCCAGTACTGCAGGGGAGCTCACTGAAGCTTTCTTT.

The chain links TRBV5-4 to TRBJ2-5; 10 bases fit TRBD2. Germline CDR1 reads SGHNT; CDR2 reads YYREEE (reference sequence). With 4 bases clipped from V and 3 bases from J, the junction kept 9 bases outside the gene matches. CDR3 length equals 16 residues. The CDR3 nucleotides read TGTGCCAGCAGCCAAGTAGCGGGGGGAGGGAAAGAGACCCAGTACTTC. Its translation: CASSQVAGGGKETQYF.

The chain uses TRBV29-1 and TRBJ2-7; 9 nucleotides align to TRBD2. This CDR3 region has 12 residues. V was pared by 3 bases and J by 6 bases, with 3 bases of the junction left unmatched. The V gene's germline CDR1 is SQVTM and CDR2 ANQGSEA. CDR3 sequence: CSVELAGSEQYF. Written as DNA, the CDR3 is TGCAGCGTTGAGCTAGCGGGGTCCGAGCAGTACTTC.